These 17 T cell receptor beta chains were sequenced from one sample in a study of identifying expanded T cells in peripheral blood. TCRdb keeps only in-frame clones here, not all; method: immunoSEQ multiplex PCR. The sample shows around 78,000 clones, 80% to 90% of them seen only once. The specimen sequenced was blood. These receptors originate from a person aged 18 to 75 in good health.

This clone was recorded at least ten times. The chain links TRBV28 to TRBJ1-5; D possibly corresponds to TRBD1 (5 bases). This CDR3 comprises 16 residues. Germline V gives CDR1 MDHEN, CDR2 SYDVKM. V gave up 6 bases and J gave up 0 bases, with 15 bases separating them. CDR3 sequence reads: CASRASPGVSNQPQHF. The CDR3 DNA reads TGTGCCAGCAGAGCCTCCCCGGGGGTTAGCAATCAGCCCCAGCATTTT.

In this sample, this clone turned up once. The chain is built from TRBV19 and TRBJ2-1; the D call may be TRBD1 or TRBD2 (5 bases each). Trimming removed 4 bases at V and 10 bases at J, with 20 bases between. CDR3 length: 15 residues. The germline V gene has CDR1 LNHDA and CDR2 SQIVND (reference sequence). DNA for the CDR3: TGTGCCAGTAGTACAACCGGGACCCAGGTTCGGGAGCAGTTCTTC. Translated, it gives CASSTTGTQVREQFF.

This clone was seen just once. The chain links TRBV5-1 to TRBJ2-7; the match to TRBD1 covers 8 bases. Germline V gene data show CDR1 as SGHRS and CDR2 as YFSETQ. V lost 0 bases to trimming and J lost 1 base; unmatched junction nucleotides: 3. The CDR3 is made up of 15 amino acids. CDR3 sequence (DNA): TGCGCCAGCAGCTTGGTTCAGGGGGCTTCCTACGAGCAGTACTTC. Translating it yields CASSLVQGASYEQYF. Together with reference TRBV5-1 and TRBJ2-7, the CDR3 gives the full variable domain: KAGVTQTPRYLIKTRGQQVTLSCSPISGHRSVSWYQQTPGQGLQFLFEYFSETQRNKGNFPGRFSGRQFSNSRSEMNVSTLELGDSALYLCASSLVQGASYEQYFGPGTRLTVT.

Remarks on this clone: A read error may produce the germline difference seen at one junction end. The chain carries TRBV7-7 and TRBJ2-7; no clear D gene. Germline CDR1 and CDR2: SSHAT and FNYEAQ (reference sequence). The CDR3 spans 14 residues. The chain's CDR3 is CASSLGAGSYEQYF. In DNA form, the CDR3 reads TGTGCTAGCAGCTTAGGAGCAGGCTCCTACGAGCAGTACTTC. The full variable domain, completed using reference TRBV7-7 and TRBJ2-7, is GAGVSQSPRYKVTKRGQDVTLRCDPISSHATLYWYQQALGQGPEFLTYFNYEAQPDKSGLPSDRFSAERPEGSISTLTIQRTEQRDSAMYRCASSLGAGSYEQYFGPGTRLTVT.

The rearrangement links TRBV28 to TRBJ2-3, with 8 bases that match TRBD1. The germline gives CDR1 MDHEN, CDR2 SYDVKM. V shed 4 bases, J shed 4 bases, and the junction held 4 bases outside the gene matches. This CDR3 contains 14 residues. CDR3 amino acids: CASSSGQGPDTQYF. The CDR3 region has the DNA TGTGCCAGCAGTTCCGGACAGGGCCCAGATACGCAGTATTTT. The full variable domain, rest sourced from reference TRBV28 and TRBJ2-3, is DVKVTQSSRYLVKRTGEKVFLECVQDMDHENMFWYRQDPGLGLRLIYFSYDVKMKEKGDIPEGYSVSREKKERFSLILESASTNQTSMYLCASSSGQGPDTQYFGPGTRLTVL.

This sequence joins TRBV20-1 and TRBJ1-4; D is ambiguous. The CDR3 consists of 11 residues. CDR1 and CDR2 from the germline V gene are DFQATT and SNEGSKA (reference sequence). Trimming left V 3 bases short and J 7 bases short, with 6 bases between. The CDR3 coding sequence is TGCAGTGCTAGTTTCCCTGAAAAACTGTTTTTT. Translating it yields CSASFPEKLFF.

J is TRBJ1-2 and V is TRBV14; 7 bases agree with TRBD1. This CDR3 is built from 15 residues. Trimming removed 4 bases from V and 4 bases from J; junction bases left unmatched: 9. Germline V gives CDR1 SGHDN, CDR2 FVKESK. CDR3 sequence reads: CASSLGGRGIYGYTF. The DNA of the CDR3 is TGTGCCAGCAGCCTGGGGGGCAGGGGGATCTATGGCTACACCTTC.

The chain links TRBV28 to TRBJ1-4, with D uncertain. The CDR3 runs to 14 residues. V gave up 2 bases and J gave up 5 bases, with 9 bases separating them. Looked up from germline, CDR1 is MDHEN and CDR2 is SYDVKM. CDR3 nucleotide sequence: TGTGCCAGCAGTTTAGAAGGGTTCAATGAAAAACTGTTTTTT. This encodes CASSLEGFNEKLFF.

The rearrangement uses TRBV28 and TRBJ2-3, with 8 bases fitting TRBD1. This CDR3 has 17 amino acids. Germline V gives CDR1 MDHEN, CDR2 SYDVKM. V lost 2 bases and J lost 4; bases outside the gene matches: 11. The CDR3 DNA reads TGTGCCAGCAGTTTACCCTGGACAGGGCAGGCGGCAGATACGCAGTATTTT. This sequence encodes CASSLPWTGQAADTQYF.

CDR3 DNA: TGTGCCAGCAGTTACTCGGGCGGTAGTGGTGAAAAACTGTTTTTT. Its protein product is CASSYSGGSGEKLFF. V is TRBV6-5 and J is TRBJ1-4, with D unclear. From germline, CDR1 is MNHEY and CDR2 SVGAGI. There are 15 residues in the CDR3. With 0 bases removed from V and 7 bases from J, the gap between germline ends came to 12 bases.

The rearrangement joins TRBV7-3 to TRBJ2-3; 12 positions match TRBD2. Trimming removed 6 bases from V and 0 bases from J; junction bases left unmatched: 1. Germline loops: CDR1 SGHTA, CDR2 FQGTGA. The CDR3 has 15 amino acids. Here the CDR3 DNA reads TGTGCCAGCAGGGGGACTAGCGGGAGCACAGATACGCAGTATTTT. Protein sequence: CASRGTSGSTDTQYF.

This clone occurred once. The gene calls are TRBV6-6 and TRBJ1-1; 7 nucleotides agree with TRBD1. Germline V gene lookup returns CDR1 MNHNY and CDR2 SVGAGI (reference sequence). This CDR3 comprises 15 residues. Unmatched junction bases numbered 10, after V lost 5 bases and J lost 4 bases. CDR3 protein: CASSQTEGAVTEAFF. CDR3 DNA: TGTGCCAGCAGTCAGACAGAGGGGGCGGTCACTGAAGCTTTCTTT.

Regarding this clone: Other DNA sequences of this sample code for an identical CDR3. The chain is built from TRBV5-1 and TRBJ2-7; the D is unclear. This CDR3 is built from 14 residues. CDR1 SGHRS and CDR2 YFSETQ come from the germline V gene. V gave up 0 bases and J gave up 1 base, with 8 bases separating them. The CDR3 spells CASSLAPVSYEQYF. The CDR3 DNA is TGCGCCAGCAGCTTGGCCCCAGTTTCCTACGAGCAGTACTTC.

A note on this clone: In the same sample, other DNA sequences code for this CDR3. The CDR3 DNA is TGTGCCAGCAGCTTGAGCAATCAGCCCCAGCATTTT. Protein sequence: CASSLSNQPQHF. This chain uses TRBV7-2 with TRBJ1-5; D uncertain. V shed 3 bases and J shed 1 base, with 1 base lying between them. The CDR3 sequence is 12 residues long. CDR1 is SGHTA, CDR2 FQGNSA, per germline.

V gene TRBV28 combines with J gene TRBJ1-4; D is uncertain. The germline V gene encodes CDR1 MDHEN and CDR2 SYDVKM. With 4 bases removed from V and 2 bases from J, the gap between germline ends came to 11 bases. This CDR3 contains 15 residues. Written as DNA, the CDR3 is TGTGCCAGCAGTTCGGGCCTCGGGACTAATGAAAAACTGTTTTTT. Its translation: CASSSGLGTNEKLFF.

The chain has TRBV6-5 and TRBJ1-5, with D perhaps matching TRBD1 (6 bases). Germline assignment: CDR1 MNHEY and CDR2 SVGAGI. Trimming took off 5 bases at V and 6 bases at J, with 14 bases between the two ends. The length of the CDR3 is 14 residues. The CDR3 nucleotides read TGTGCCAGCAGTCCGCCACAGGGTCGTCAGCCCCAGCATTTT. This translates into CASSPPQGRQPQHF.

The chain is built from TRBV7-9 and TRBJ1-2, with a possible D match to TRBD1 (5 bases). CDR1 SEHNR and CDR2 FQNEAQ come from the germline V gene (reference sequence). Trimming shortened V by 2 bases and J by 6 bases, and 13 bases separated the two germline ends. The CDR3 loop spans 14 amino acids. Here the CDR3 DNA reads TGTGCCAGCAGCTTACAAGGGACCGGGAATGGCTACACCTTC. Translation gives CASSLQGTGNGYTF.